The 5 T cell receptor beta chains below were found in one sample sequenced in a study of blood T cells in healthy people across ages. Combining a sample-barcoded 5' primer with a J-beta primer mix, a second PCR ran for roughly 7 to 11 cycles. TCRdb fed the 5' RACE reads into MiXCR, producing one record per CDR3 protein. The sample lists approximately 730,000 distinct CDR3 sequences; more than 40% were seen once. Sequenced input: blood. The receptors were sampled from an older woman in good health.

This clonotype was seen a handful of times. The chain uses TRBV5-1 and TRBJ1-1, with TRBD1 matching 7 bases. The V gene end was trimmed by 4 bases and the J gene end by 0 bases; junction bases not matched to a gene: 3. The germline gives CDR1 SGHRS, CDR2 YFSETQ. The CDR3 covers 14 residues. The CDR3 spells CASSGTAMNTEAFF. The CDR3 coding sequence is TGCGCCAGCAGCGGGACAGCCATGAACACTGAAGCTTTCTTT. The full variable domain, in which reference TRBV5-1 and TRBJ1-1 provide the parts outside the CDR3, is KAGVTQTPRYLIKTRGQQVTLSCSPISGHRSVSWYQQTPGQGLQFLFEYFSETQRNKGNFPGRFSGRQFSNSRSEMNVSTLELGDSALYLCASSGTAMNTEAFFGQGTRLTVV.

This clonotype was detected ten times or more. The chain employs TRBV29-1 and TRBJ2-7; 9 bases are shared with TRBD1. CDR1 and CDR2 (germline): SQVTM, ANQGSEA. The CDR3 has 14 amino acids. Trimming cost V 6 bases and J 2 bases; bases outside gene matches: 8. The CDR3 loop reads CSVTGQGWTYEQYF. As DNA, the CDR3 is TGCAGCGTGACTGGACAGGGGTGGACCTACGAGCAGTACTTC.

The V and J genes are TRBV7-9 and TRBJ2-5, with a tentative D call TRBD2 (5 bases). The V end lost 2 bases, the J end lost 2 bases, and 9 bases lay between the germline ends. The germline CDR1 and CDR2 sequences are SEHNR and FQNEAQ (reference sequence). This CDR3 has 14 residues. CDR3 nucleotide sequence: TGTGCCAGCAGCTTACCTAAGCGGCAAGAGACCCAGTACTTC. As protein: CASSLPKRQETQYF.

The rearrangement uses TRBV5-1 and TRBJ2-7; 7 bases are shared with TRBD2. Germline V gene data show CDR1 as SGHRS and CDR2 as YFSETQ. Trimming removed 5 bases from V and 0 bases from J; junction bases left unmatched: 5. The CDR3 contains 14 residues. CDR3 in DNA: TGCGCCAGCAGTCTAGCGGTACCCTCCTACGAGCAGTACTTC. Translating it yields CASSLAVPSYEQYF.

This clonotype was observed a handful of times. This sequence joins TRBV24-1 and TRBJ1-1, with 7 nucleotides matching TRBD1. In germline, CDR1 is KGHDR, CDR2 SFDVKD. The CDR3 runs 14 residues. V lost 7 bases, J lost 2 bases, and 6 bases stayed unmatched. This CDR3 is CATSMTGINTEAFF. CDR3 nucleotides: TGTGCCACCAGCATGACAGGGATCAACACTGAAGCTTTCTTT.